The clone carrying this T cell receptor beta chain was seen a few times. What it binds is unknown. V was trimmed by 5 bases and J by 0 bases, leaving 5 bases between them. This CDR3 is built from 13 residues. CDR1 and CDR2 from the germline V gene are SGHTA and FQGTGA. These data originate in a study of Graves' ophthalmopathy and Graves' hyperthyroidism. Study-wide context: The authors defined stable hyperthyroidism as no ophthalmopathy within 18 months of follow-up.

From RNA, the CDR3 regions of TCR beta chains were amplified and sequenced. Investigators did first-round RT-PCR with HTBI primers, then second-round multiplex PCR. One entry per CDR3 protein results from TCRdb running MiXCR on the multiplex PCR reads. In the table there are roughly 600,000 distinct CDR3 sequences, 39% of which are singletons. Study-level points and caveats: Detection in blood was also observed for most expanded thyroid clonotypes above 0.001 frequency.

The chain links TRBV7-3 to TRBJ2-1; the D is unclear. The clonotype comes from an adult man with Graves' hyperthyroidism. Source material: peripheral blood or thyroid tissue (not recorded which). Here the CDR3 DNA reads TGTGCCAGCAGCCGAAGCTCCTACAATGAGCAGTTCTTC. Protein sequence: CASSRSSYNEQFF. Full variable domain (rest looked up from reference TRBV7-3 and TRBJ2-1): GAGVSQTPSNKVTEKGKYVELRCDPISGHTALYWYRQSLGQGPEFLIYFQGTGAADDSGLPNDRFFAVRPEGSVSTLKIQRTERGDSAVYLCASSRSSYNEQFFGPGTRLTVL.